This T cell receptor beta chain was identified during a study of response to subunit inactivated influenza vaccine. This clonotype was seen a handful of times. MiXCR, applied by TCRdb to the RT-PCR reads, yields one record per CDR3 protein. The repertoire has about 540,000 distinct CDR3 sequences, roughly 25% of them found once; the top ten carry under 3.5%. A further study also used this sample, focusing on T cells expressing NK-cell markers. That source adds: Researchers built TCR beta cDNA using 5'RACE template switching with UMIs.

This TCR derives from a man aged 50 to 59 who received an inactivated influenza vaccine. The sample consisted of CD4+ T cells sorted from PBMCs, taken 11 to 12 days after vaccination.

The CDR3 sequence: CASSLVSDPYGYTF. In DNA form, the CDR3 reads TGTGCCAGCAGTTTAGTCTCCGATCCCTATGGCTACACCTTC. The chain carries TRBV28 and TRBJ1-2; no clear D gene. CDR1 is MDHEN, CDR2 SYDVKM, per germline. V gave up 2 bases and J gave up 4 bases, with 11 bases separating them. The CDR3 totals 14 residues.